This T cell receptor beta chain comes out of a study of blood T cell repertoires in COVID-19. After removal of 4 bases from V and 4 bases from J, the junction contained 6 bases not matched to a gene. There are 14 residues in the CDR3. CDR1 and CDR2 from the germline V gene are SGHDT and YYEEEE. Assay: immunoSEQ multiplex PCR; the TCRdb copy retains only in-frame clones and omits some. The data contain approximately 170,000 clones, almost 85% of them singletons. The specimen was peripheral blood. The chain links TRBV5-6 to TRBJ1-2; the match to TRBD1 covers 8 bases. This receptor was obtained from a man aged 40-50 years who had recovered from COVID-19. The CDR3 protein is CASSAGQDIYGYTF. The CDR3 nucleotides read TGTGCCAGCAGCGCGGGACAGGACATCTATGGCTACACCTTC.